This entry lists 16 T cell receptor beta chains sequenced from one sample in a study of T cell responses to AZD1222 COVID-19 vaccine. Using immunoSEQ multiplex PCR, the repertoire was profiled, and TCRdb retains in-frame clones only, with some absent. The sample includes about 200,000 clones, roughly 90% of them seen just once. Sequences were derived from peripheral blood, sampled 28 days after the second AZD1222 dose. These receptor sequences come from an adult who received the AZD1222 COVID-19 vaccine.

The chain uses TRBV15 and TRBJ2-7; D is perhaps TRBD1 or TRBD2 (6 bases each). CDR1 LNHNV and CDR2 YYDKDF come from the germline V gene (reference sequence). The CDR3 is 15 amino acids. Trimming shortened V by 0 bases and J by 3 bases, and 12 bases separated the two germline ends. The CDR3 region has the DNA TGTGCCACCAGCAGAGATCCGGGGGCGTACTACGAGCAGTACTTC. Protein product: CATSRDPGAYYEQYF.

The rearrangement joins TRBV30 to TRBJ1-1, with a tentative D call TRBD1 (6 bases). The germline V gene encodes CDR1 GTSNPN and CDR2 SVGIG (reference sequence). The CDR3 is 14 residues long. Trimming pared 2 bases from V and 5 bases from J, leaving 15 bases between. The CDR3 DNA is TGTGCCTGGAGTCCCACAGGGTTGGGAACTGAAGCTTTCTTT. Protein sequence: CAWSPTGLGTEAFF.

The rearrangement links TRBV7-2 to TRBJ2-3; D is perhaps TRBD2 (7 bases). V was clipped by 3 bases and J by 5 bases, with 15 bases between them. CDR1 and CDR2 from the germline V gene are SGHTA and FQGNSA. The CDR3 extends over 15 amino acids. CDR3 region: CASSFVWGGGDTQYF. As DNA, the CDR3 is TGTGCCAGCAGCTTCGTGTGGGGAGGGGGAGATACGCAGTATTTT.

The chain carries TRBV11-3 and TRBJ2-7, with D perhaps matching TRBD1 or TRBD2 (5 bases each). The CDR3 runs 12 residues. Looked up from germline, CDR1 is SGHNT and CDR2 is YENEEA. Trimming removed 10 bases from V and 2 bases from J, with 12 bases in between. The CDR3 nucleotides read TGTGCCATCGGGACGGAAACCTACGAGCAGTACTTC. Protein product: CAIGTETYEQYF.

V is TRBV5-1 and J is TRBJ2-7; D is possibly TRBD2 (6 bases). This CDR3 is built from 16 residues. Germline-derived CDR1 and CDR2 are SGHRS and YFSETQ. V lost 3 bases, J lost 6 bases, and 22 bases lay in between. CDR3 sequence: CASSSAGTGGKGEQYF. The CDR3 DNA is TGCGCCAGCAGCTCCGCCGGGACTGGGGGAAAGGGCGAGCAGTACTTC.

This chain joins TRBV20-1 and TRBJ1-5; maybe TRBD1 (5 bases). Per the germline V gene, CDR1 is DFQATT and CDR2 is SNEGSKA (reference sequence). The CDR3 totals 15 residues. Trimming took 3 bases from V and 1 from J, leaving 13 bases between them. CDR3 in amino acids: CSASEGGVSNQPQHF. The CDR3 bases are TGCAGTGCTAGTGAGGGAGGGGTAAGCAATCAGCCCCAGCATTTT.

The chain joins TRBV5-1 to TRBJ1-3; 7 nucleotides line up with TRBD1. J was trimmed by 0 bases and V by 4 bases; bases with no gene match: 4. Germline lookup yields CDR1 SGHRS and CDR2 YFSETQ. CDR3 length equals 15 residues. This CDR3 reads CASSPGGNSGNTIYF. CDR3 coding DNA: TGCGCCAGCAGCCCAGGGGGTAACTCTGGAAACACCATATATTTT.

This rearrangement joins TRBV5-1 to TRBJ2-1; 15 bases match TRBD2. This CDR3 contains 18 residues. CDR1 and CDR2 from the germline V gene are SGHRS and YFSETQ. The junction had 7 bases not matched to a gene; V was cut back by 3 bases and J by 3 bases. The CDR3 reads CASSSGLAGGAGYNEQFF. CDR3 sequence (DNA): TGCGCCAGCAGCTCGGGACTAGCGGGAGGTGCGGGCTACAATGAGCAGTTCTTC.

The rearrangement uses TRBV5-1 and TRBJ1-4, with TRBD1 matching 7 bases. Germline CDR1 is SGHRS and CDR2 is YFSETQ. The CDR3 has 14 residues. With V trimmed by 4 bases and J by 5 bases, 5 bases remained unmatched. CDR3 DNA: TGCGCCAGCAGCCACCAGGACAGGAATGAAAAACTGTTTTTT. The encoded protein is CASSHQDRNEKLFF.

The CDR3 nucleotides are TGTGCCAGCTCACAGGCCGCGGGGAACGAGCAGTACTTC. This encodes CASSQAAGNEQYF. The chain couples TRBV18 to TRBJ2-7; weak D call: TRBD2 (6 bases). CDR3 length equals 13 residues. V gave up 4 bases and J gave up 5 bases, with 12 bases separating them. Germline V gene lookup returns CDR1 KGHSH and CDR2 LQKENI.

The V gene is TRBV30, the J gene TRBJ2-7; D perhaps matches TRBD2 (6 bases). CDR3 length: 15 amino acids. Germline CDR1 GTSNPN, CDR2 SVGIG (reference sequence). The ends were cut back, 1 base at V and 5 bases at J, with 18 bases in the middle. The DNA for the CDR3 is TGTGCCTGGAGTGGGGGGACCGACGGGAGCCACGAGCAGTACTTC. Residues: CAWSGGTDGSHEQYF.

This clone turned up a few times. The chain joins TRBV5-1 to TRBJ1-6, with 8 nucleotides matching TRBD1. V was pared by 4 bases and J by 9 bases, with 9 bases of the junction left unmatched. Germline V gene data show CDR1 as SGHRS and CDR2 as YFSETQ. The CDR3 covers 15 residues. CDR3 in amino acids: CASSEDRGWASPLHF. The CDR3 region has the DNA TGCGCCAGCAGCGAAGACAGGGGCTGGGCTTCACCCCTCCACTTT.

The chain joins TRBV4-1 to TRBJ1-1, with 7 bases identical to TRBD1. Per the germline V gene, CDR1 is MGHRA and CDR2 is YSYEKL. The CDR3 extends over 16 amino acids. J gave up 2 bases and V 4 bases, and 10 bases lay outside the gene matches. The CDR3 region has the DNA TGCGCCAGCAGCCCTCTCGGGACAGCCTTCAACACTGAAGCTTTCTTT. Its translation is CASSPLGTAFNTEAFF.

This clone showed up just once. The chain is built from TRBV5-6 and TRBJ1-4, with D perhaps matching TRBD1 (5 bases). V lost 3 bases, J lost 3 bases, and 12 bases lay in between. Germline CDR1 SGHDT, CDR2 YYEEEE. CDR3 size: 15 residues. The CDR3 reads CASSSRAAANEKLFF. DNA for the CDR3: TGTGCCAGCAGCTCCAGGGCGGCGGCTAATGAAAAACTGTTTTTT.

This chain connects TRBV7-9 to TRBJ1-1; D call uncertain. The CDR3 loop spans 16 amino acids. V lost 5 bases, J lost 3 bases, and 19 bases lay in between. From germline, CDR1 is SEHNR and CDR2 FQNEAQ (reference sequence). In DNA form, the CDR3 reads TGTGCCAGCAGCCCGAATCGGACCTCTGGGGACACTGAAGCTTTCTTT. Amino acids: CASSPNRTSGDTEAFF.

This chain connects TRBV4-1 to TRBJ2-3; 8 bases fit TRBD2. After removal of 1 base from V and 0 bases from J, the junction contained 12 bases not matched to a gene. The CDR3 runs 19 residues. The germline V gene encodes CDR1 MGHRA and CDR2 YSYEKL. Here the CDR3 reads CASSQGLARVRPSTDTQYF. The CDR3 region has the DNA TGCGCCAGCAGCCAAGGACTAGCGCGAGTACGGCCTAGCACAGATACGCAGTATTTT.